This T cell receptor (beta chain) was recovered during a study of PD-L1 blockade in urothelial cancer. From germline, CDR1 is SQVTM and CDR2 ANQGSEA. Trimming removed 0 bases at V and 5 bases at J, with 8 bases between. The CDR3 contains 12 residues. The time point here: pretreatment peripheral blood. Only in-frame clones appear in the TCRdb table, and some are missing; sequencing was by immunoSEQ multiplex PCR. In the table there are tens of thousands of clones, 75% to 90% of which are singletons. The rearrangement joins TRBV29-1 to TRBJ2-7, with D perhaps matching TRBD2 (6 bases). This sequence was found in a man aged 50 to 60 with urothelial cancer. The material was PBMCs, obtained around atezolizumab (anti-PD-L1) treatment. CDR3 DNA: TGCAGCGTTGAAGATCGGGAGAACGAGCAGTACTTC. Its protein is CSVEDRENEQYF.